This T cell receptor (beta chain) is from a study of shared clonotypes between healthy human individuals. This CDR3 is built from 13 residues. CDR1 and CDR2 from the germline V gene are GTSNPN and SVGIG (reference sequence). Libraries were prepared by immunoSEQ multiplex PCR; TCRdb keeps only in-frame clonotypes and omits some of them. The data contain roughly 500,000 clones, roughly 80% of them seen just once; the ten biggest clones take up 12%. A single count supports this clone. Given a far larger clone just one base away, this is likely a sequencing read error. In the same sample, other DNA sequences code for this CDR3.

Sequences were obtained from PBMCs. The gene calls are TRBV30 and TRBJ2-6; possibly TRBD1 for D (5 bases). This TCR came from a woman aged 40-49 years in good health. Some clones in this sample may be carry-over from other donors' samples. CDR3 DNA sequence: TGTGCCTGGAGTTTTGGTGGGGCCAACGTCTTGACTTTC. It translates to CAWSFGGANVLTF.